These T cell receptor beta chains were read from a single sample in a study of cytomegalovirus exposure and HLA in healthy donors. The table came from immunoSEQ multiplex PCR; TCRdb's copy has only in-frame clones and leaves some out. Of 150,000 to 200,000 clones listed, roughly three quarters are singletons. The material sequenced was PBMCs. All receptors come from a woman aged 45 to 65 in good health and CMV-seropositive. Both conserved end residues are part of each CDR3. Fields, in order: J gene, D gene, clone size, V gene, CDR3 DNA, CDR3 protein. The D gene is left open where the match is weak. Rows may omit the clone size; those that give it use once, few, many or a size class.

TRBJ2-7 NA NA TRBV5-8 TGTGCCAGCAGCTTGGCCTATTGGTCCTACGAGCAGTACTTC CASSLAYWSYEQYF
TRBJ1-4 NA NA TRBV15 TGTGCCACCAGCAGAGATGAGTTAAAACTGTTTTTT CATSRDELKLFF
TRBJ1-4 NA NA TRBV4-1 TGCGCCAGCAGCCAACGGACAGCTAGGGGGGAAAAACTGTTTTTT CASSQRTARGEKLFF
TRBJ1-1 NA NA TRBV29-1 TGCAGCGTTGTGACAGGCCCTCAAGCTTTCTTT CSVVTGPQAFF
TRBJ1-2 NA NA TRBV5-1 TGCGCCAGCAGCTTGGAGTCGGGGTTGGGCTACACCTTC CASSLESGLGYTF
TRBJ1-5 NA NA TRBV6-5 TGTGCCAGCAGTTACAGGGGTTCCAATCAGCCCCAGCATTTT CASSYRGSNQPQHF
TRBJ2-1 NA NA TRBV7-2 TGTGCCAGCAGCTTACTCGGCGGGGCCTCCTACAATGAGCAGTTCTTC CASSLLGGASYNEQFF
TRBJ1-1 NA NA TRBV5-8 TGTGCCAGCAGCTTGGCCGGGAGGCCGAACACTGAAGCTTTCTTT CASSLAGRPNTEAFF
TRBJ1-2 TRBD1 once TRBV5-1 TGCGCCAGCAGGGCTCCAGGGGGCGAGGGCTATGGCTACACCTTC CASRAPGGEGYGYTF
TRBJ2-5 NA NA TRBV12-1 TGTGCCAGCCCAACCGGGGCCTTGGGGGGAGAGACCCAGTACTTC CASPTGALGGETQYF
TRBJ1-2 NA NA TRBV2 TGTGCCAGCAGTGAATTTGGCAGAGGCGATGGCTACACCTTC CASSEFGRGDGYTF
TRBJ1-1 NA once TRBV30 TGTGCCTGGAGTGGACAGCTGAACACTGAAGCTTTCTTT CAWSGQLNTEAFF
TRBJ1-5 TRBD1 NA TRBV9 TGTGCCAGCAGCGGGGGACAGGTCAATCAGCCCCAGCATTTT CASSGGQVNQPQHF
TRBJ1-5 TRBD1 NA TRBV5-5 TGTGCCAGCAGCTTAAACAGGGGGCGCGTTCAGCCCCAGCATTTT CASSLNRGRVQPQHF
TRBJ1-5 NA NA TRBV6-5 TGTGCCAGCAGTGATTTAGGAGATCAGCCCCAGCATTTT CASSDLGDQPQHF
TRBJ1-5 TRBD1 NA TRBV6-5 TGTGCCAGCAGTTTGGGGGCGGACAGGGACAATCAGCCCCAGCATTTT CASSLGADRDNQPQHF
TRBJ2-1 NA once TRBV11-3 TGTGCCAGCAGCTTAGGACTGGTGAGTGAGCAGTTCTTC CASSLGLVSEQFF
TRBJ1-3 NA NA TRBV7-9 TGTGCCAGCAGCTTAGAAACAGGGGGAAACACCATATATTTT CASSLETGGNTIYF
TRBJ2-1 TRBD2 NA TRBV4-2 TGTGCCAGCAGCCAAGAACTAGCGGGGGGGCCGAGGAATGAGCAGTTCTTC CASSQELAGGPRNEQFF
TRBJ1-1 NA NA TRBV5-4 TGTGCCAGCAGCGGGGGACATTTGAACACTGAAGCTTTCTTT CASSGGHLNTEAFF
TRBJ2-5 NA few TRBV13 TGTGCCAGCAGCTTAGGCCTGGGGCAGGGGGAGACCCAGTACTTC CASSLGLGQGETQYF
TRBJ1-2 NA NA TRBV7-2 TGTGCCAGCAGCCCCGACTTGCGATATGGCTACACCTTC CASSPDLRYGYTF
TRBJ2-1 TRBD2 NA TRBV11-2 TGTGCCACCCTTAACCGACGGACTAGCGGGGGGTACAATGAGCAGTTCTTC CATLNRRTSGGYNEQFF
TRBJ2-2 TRBD2 NA TRBV7-6 TGTGCCAGCAGCTTAACGGGGGGAAAGTACCCCGGGGAGCTGTTTTTT CASSLTGGKYPGELFF
TRBJ1-4 NA NA TRBV18 TGTGCCAGCTCCGCAGGTTCAACTAATGAAAAACTGTTTTTT CASSAGSTNEKLFF
TRBJ1-6 NA NA TRBV6-6 TGTGCCAGCAGTTACTCGACAGAGGTTCAGTATTCACCCCTCCACTTT CASSYSTEVQYSPLHF
TRBJ1-3 NA NA TRBV19 TGTGCCAGTACGAGCTCGGGAAACACCATATATTTT CASTSSGNTIYF
TRBJ2-2 TRBD2 NA TRBV5-1 TGCGCCAGCAGTCCCACTAGCGGGGGGGCTGGTAGGAGGGAGCTGTTTTTT CASSPTSGGAGRRELFF
TRBJ1-3 NA NA TRBV6-5 TGTGCCAGCAGTTACGGCCCGGCCAGGAACACCATATATTTT CASSYGPARNTIYF
TRBJ1-5 NA NA TRBV2 TGTGCCAGCAGTGAAAGGGGGATCTGGCAGCCCCAGCATTTT CASSERGIWQPQHF
TRBJ2-7 NA NA TRBV5-4 TGTGCCAGCAGTTTAGGACAGGGAGGGTACGAGCAGTACTTC CASSLGQGGYEQYF
TRBJ2-7 NA NA TRBV4-2 TGTGCCAGCAGCCACGCCGCGGTCTTCAACGAGCAGTACTTC CASSHAAVFNEQYF
TRBJ1-2 TRBD1 NA TRBV4-1 TGCGCCAGCAGCCAAACTCCGGGACAGGGGAACTATGGCTACACCTTC CASSQTPGQGNYGYTF
TRBJ2-3 TRBD2 NA TRBV6-1 TGTGCCAGCAGCGGACTAGCACAGAGCACAGATACGCAGTATTTT CASSGLAQSTDTQYF
TRBJ2-3 NA NA TRBV5-4 TGTGCCAGCAGCACGGACAACGGGGATACGCAGTATTTT CASSTDNGDTQYF
TRBJ1-2 TRBD1 NA TRBV9 TGTGCCAGCAGCGTAGTACGCGCCAAACGAGGGGGGACAGGCTATGGCTACACCTTC CASSVVRAKRGGTGYGYTF
TRBJ1-2 TRBD1 NA TRBV5-8 TGTGCCAGCGACCCGGACAGGCACGGCTACACCTTC CASDPDRHGYTF
TRBJ1-1 NA NA TRBV14 TGTGCCAGCAGCCACACAAGTTTTCTCACTGAAGCTTTCTTT CASSHTSFLTEAFF
TRBJ1-3 NA NA TRBV10-3 TGTGCCATCAGTGAACTCCCTCGAGGAAACACCATATATTTT CAISELPRGNTIYF
TRBJ1-1 TRBD1 once TRBV25-1 TGTGCCAGCAGGGACCGGGACAGGCCGAACACTGAAGCTTTCTTT CASRDRDRPNTEAFF
TRBJ2-2 TRBD1 NA TRBV11-2 TGTGCCAGCAGCTTAATAAGAGGACAGGGGATCACCGGGGAGCTGTTTTTT CASSLIRGQGITGELFF
TRBJ2-4 NA NA TRBV21-1 TGTGCCAGCAGCAAAGCTCGGAGACTAGGATCCCTTGGGGCCAAAAACATTCAGTACTTC CASSKARRLGSLGAKNIQYF
TRBJ1-2 NA NA TRBV5-4 TGTGCCAGCAGCTTGGTCGGGGTGGAAGGCTACACCTTC CASSLVGVEGYTF
TRBJ2-5 TRBD2 NA TRBV7-7 TGTGCTAGCAGCTTAGGGGCCTGGGCGGGGGACCAAGAGACCCAGTACTTC CASSLGAWAGDQETQYF
TRBJ2-7 TRBD1 NA TRBV6-6 TGTGCCAGCAGTTCGGGACAGGGATCCGAGCAGTACTTC CASSSGQGSEQYF
TRBJ2-3 TRBD2 NA TRBV13 TGTGCCAGCAGCCCCCTGGTAGGACTAGGGCCAGATACGCAGTATTTT CASSPLVGLGPDTQYF
TRBJ2-7 NA NA TRBV2 TGTGCCAGCAGTGTTCCCGGGACGGGAGTCGAGCAGTACTTC CASSVPGTGVEQYF
TRBJ2-3 TRBD1 NA TRBV5-1 TGCGCCAGCAGCTTGGGACAGGGAGGCACAGATACGCAGTATTTT CASSLGQGGTDTQYF
TRBJ2-7 NA NA TRBV27 TGTGCCAGCAGTTTATCGATCGCAGGGCCCCCCTACGAGCAGTACTTC CASSLSIAGPPYEQYF
TRBJ2-1 NA NA TRBV4-2 TGTGCCAGCAGCCATTACAGGGAGCCCTACAATGAGCAGTTCTTC CASSHYREPYNEQFF
TRBJ1-4 TRBD1 NA TRBV5-1 TGCGCCAGCATGGGACAGGGTAGTGAAAAACTGTTTTTT CASMGQGSEKLFF
TRBJ2-7 NA NA TRBV5-6 TGTGCCAGCAGCTGGAGGACGGGCTCCTACGAGCAGTACTTC CASSWRTGSYEQYF
TRBJ1-1 NA NA TRBV18 TGTGCCAGCTCCACTGGCACTGAAGCTTTCTTT CASSTGTEAFF
TRBJ2-2 NA NA TRBV29-1 TGCAGCGTTGGTACCGAGGGGAACACCGGGGAGCTGTTTTTT CSVGTEGNTGELFF